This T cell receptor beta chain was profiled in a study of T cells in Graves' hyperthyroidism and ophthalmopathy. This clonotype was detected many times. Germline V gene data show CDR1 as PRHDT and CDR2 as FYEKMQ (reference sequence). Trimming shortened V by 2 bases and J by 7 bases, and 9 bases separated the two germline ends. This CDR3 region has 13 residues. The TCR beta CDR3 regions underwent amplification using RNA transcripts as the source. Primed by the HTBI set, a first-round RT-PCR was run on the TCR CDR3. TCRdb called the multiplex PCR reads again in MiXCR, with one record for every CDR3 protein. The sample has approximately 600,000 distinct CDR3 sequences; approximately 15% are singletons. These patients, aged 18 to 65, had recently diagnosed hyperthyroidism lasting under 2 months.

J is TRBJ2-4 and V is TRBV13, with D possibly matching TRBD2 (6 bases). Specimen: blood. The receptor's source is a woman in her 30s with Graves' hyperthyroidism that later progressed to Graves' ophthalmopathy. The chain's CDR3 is CASSLWEVNIQYF. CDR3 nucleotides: TGTGCCAGCAGCTTATGGGAGGTGAACATTCAGTACTTC.